What follows are 3 T cell receptor beta chains derived from one specimen sequenced in a study of CD8 T cells in ankylosing spondylitis (dated by TCRdb to the late 2010s). Library preparation used 5' RACE. Instrument on record: Illumina HiSeq 2500. TCRdb reprocessed the public reads (quality trimming at Q25 with fastp, clone calling with MiXCR) and kept in-frame beta chains. Duplicate CDR3 protein sequences are folded into a single record with the most common DNA and genes. Here the sample has about 240,000 distinct CDR3 sequences; 8% to 9.5% occur a single time. The top ten clonotypes cover about 6.8% of the sample. The source material was blood, either unsorted or a sorted T cell fraction (not recorded which). All receptors derive from a male donor with ankylosing spondylitis or in good health (not recorded which).

At least ten counts were recorded for this clonotype. The V and J genes are TRBV20-1 and TRBJ2-7, with 8 bases aligning to TRBD2. The CDR3 has 14 amino acids. CDR1 is DFQATT, CDR2 SNEGSKA, per germline (reference sequence). Germline trimming cut 3 bases from V and 2 bases from J; bases unmatched to any gene: 6. CDR3 protein: CSARKRGGTYEQYF. CDR3 nucleotide sequence: TGCAGTGCTAGGAAACGGGGGGGAACCTACGAGCAGTACTTC.

This clonotype was found many times. This chain joins TRBV7-9 and TRBJ1-1; the D gene is possibly TRBD1 (5 bases). V shed 5 bases and J shed 3 bases, with 16 bases lying between them. This CDR3 contains 15 residues. Looked up from germline, CDR1 is SEHNR and CDR2 is FQNEAQ (reference sequence). DNA for the CDR3: TGTGCCAGCAGCCCTCCAGGTTCGGGGGACACTGAAGCTTTCTTT. Translated, it gives CASSPPGSGDTEAFF.

This clonotype has a handful of counts. The chain combines TRBV4-3 with TRBJ2-3; D perhaps matches TRBD2 (6 bases). Germline V CDR1 and CDR2: LGHNA, YSLEER. V was cut by 0 bases and J by 2 bases, with 9 bases left in between. The CDR3 contains 15 residues. The CDR3 coding sequence is TGCGCCAGCAGCCAAGAGGGACTCCTCACAGATACGCAGTATTTT. Its translation is CASSQEGLLTDTQYF.